The TCR beta chain under discussion was sequenced for a study of shared clonotypes between healthy human individuals. Study observations and caveats: Between a handful of donors, naive CD4 clonotypes were shared at a level of about 5%.

Using immunoSEQ multiplex PCR, the repertoire was profiled, and TCRdb retains in-frame clones only, with some absent. The data contain fewer than 2.5 million clones, 90% to 95% of them singletons. This clone showed up just once. What it binds is unknown. Sequencing input: naive CD4+ T cells from PBMCs. The subset was: CD45RA+ positively selected. The receptor was isolated from a man between 18 and 35 years old in good health. Some clones in this sample may be carry-over from other donors' samples.

The CDR3 coding sequence is TGTGCCAGCAGTGTGCTTGGCGGGACTAGCACAGATACGCAGTATTTT. Translated, it gives CASSVLGGTSTDTQYF. This chain uses TRBV2 with TRBJ2-3; D may be TRBD2 (6 bases). V lost 4 bases, J lost 0 bases, and 14 bases lay in between. From germline, CDR1 is SNHLY and CDR2 FYNNEI. This CDR3 comprises 16 residues.